The clone carrying this TCR beta chain turned up a few times. The repertoire was sequenced with immunoSEQ multiplex PCR; TCRdb's copy has only in-frame clones and lacks some. Seen here are about 280,000 clones, about 90% observed once, and the top ten hold approximately 11%. This sample was taken from a study of blood T cell repertoires in COVID-19. Across the whole study: From the United States, Italy and Spain came samples of acute and convalescent COVID-19. In each case, the material was cDNA or gDNA derived from T cells, B-cell-depleted T cells, or PBMCs.

Seattle patient enrollment occurred during active infection, with longitudinal follow-up thereafter. The sequencing sample was made of peripheral blood. The sequence came from a woman between 25 and 40 years old with COVID-19, enrolled during active disease.

CDR3 nucleotide sequence: TGTGCCAGCAGCTTGGAGGGCAGGGGAATAGGTGAAGCTTTCTTT. It translates to CASSLEGRGIGEAFF. This chain uses TRBV5-6 with TRBJ1-1; tentatively, D is TRBD1 (6 bases). This CDR3 is 15 amino acids long. Per germline, CDR1 SGHDT and CDR2 YYEEEE. V lost 0 bases, J lost 7 bases, and 16 bases lay in between.